There are a few counts of the clone carrying this TCR beta chain. What it binds is unknown. These data belong to a study of molecular identifiers for immune sequencing clone quantification. This CDR3 has 14 amino acids. Per germline, CDR1 SGHAT and CDR2 FQNNGV. V lost 5 bases and J lost 7; bases outside the gene matches: 5. TCRdb reprocessed the PCR reads with MiXCR, giving one entry per CDR3 protein. Here the sample spans approximately 590,000 distinct CDR3 sequences, about 25% being singletons. The study, taken as a whole, reports: Jurkat TCR RNA spiked in from one cell (amid about 980,000 naive cells) was reportedly detectable.

The sample taken for sequencing was naive CD8+ T cells from blood, with Jurkat cell RNA spiked in. Described subset: FACS-sorted CD8+CD4-CCR7+CD45RA+ naive T cells. The source is a human donor in good health. Some libraries in this study had Jurkat cell RNA spiked in. This chain joins TRBV11-2 and TRBJ1-4; the match to TRBD1 covers 9 bases. Here the CDR3 reads CASSPGQGSEKLFF. In DNA, the CDR3 is TGTGCCAGCAGCCCGGGACAGGGCAGTGAAAAACTGTTTTTT.